The 26 T cell receptor beta chains given below trace back to one sample, sequenced in a study of control samples from healthy donors and cancer patients. Sequencing was performed with immunoSEQ multiplex PCR; in TCRdb, only in-frame clones are kept and a portion is missing. Of 150,000 to 200,000 clones listed, about 91% are singletons. The sequencing input was blood. Receptors originate from a woman in her 40s in good health.

This chain links TRBV3-1 (or the pseudogene TRBV3-2) with TRBJ2-7; D is tentatively TRBD1 or TRBD2 (6 bases each). The V end was cut by 1 base, the J end by 3 bases, with 13 bases between. The CDR3 is 15 residues long. Germline CDR1 LGHDT, CDR2 YNNKEL (reference sequence). The CDR3 loop is CASSQGGARYYEQYF. Here the CDR3 DNA reads TGTGCCAGCAGCCAAGGGGGGGCCCGCTACTACGAGCAGTACTTC.

This chain connects TRBV27 to TRBJ1-5; D not resolved. Trimming removed 8 bases at V and 1 base at J, with 6 bases between. Germline values: CDR1 MNHEY, CDR2 SMNVEV (reference sequence). The length of the CDR3 is 12 residues. This CDR3 is CASGLSNQPQHF. The CDR3 DNA reads TGTGCCAGCGGCCTCAGCAATCAGCCCCAGCATTTT.

This chain joins TRBV5-4 and TRBJ2-3; unclear D gene. CDR3 length equals 15 residues. Germline V gene data show CDR1 as SGHNT and CDR2 as YYREEE (reference sequence). Trimming cost V 7 bases and J 0 bases, with 15 bases left between them. The CDR3 spells CASSERRFSTDTQYF. The DNA of the CDR3 is TGTGCCAGCTCAGAGAGGAGATTTAGCACAGATACGCAGTATTTT.

This clone was seen a few times. The V gene is TRBV18, the J gene TRBJ2-3; D remains unclear. The ends were cut back, 4 bases at V and 4 bases at J, with 15 bases in the middle. The CDR3 has 15 amino acids. Germline loops: CDR1 KGHSH, CDR2 LQKENI. The CDR3 is CASSLVTGGADTQYF. The CDR3 bases are TGTGCCAGCTCACTTGTTACGGGTGGCGCAGATACGCAGTATTTT. Variable domain in full (rest from reference TRBV18 and TRBJ2-3): NAGVMQNPRHLVRRRGQEARLRCSPMKGHSHVYWYRQLPEEGLKFMVYLQKENIIDESGMPKERFSAEFPKEGPSILRIQQVVRGDSAAYFCASSLVTGGADTQYFGPGTRLTVL.

The V call is TRBV7-9, the J call TRBJ1-4; D is possibly TRBD1 (6 bases). V was pared by 5 bases and J by 2 bases, with 9 bases between. This CDR3 is built from 14 residues. Germline assignment: CDR1 SEHNR and CDR2 FQNEAQ (reference sequence). This chain's CDR3 is CASSPTGTNEKLFF. DNA of the CDR3: TGTGCCAGCAGCCCCACAGGGACTAATGAAAAACTGTTTTTT.

V is TRBV9 and J is TRBJ1-5; 8 bases map to TRBD1. This CDR3 region has 14 residues. V shed 5 bases, J shed 6 bases, and the junction held 7 bases outside the gene matches. Germline loops: CDR1 SGDLS, CDR2 YYNGEE. The CDR3 sequence is CASSDSDRAQPQHF. The CDR3 DNA reads TGTGCCAGCAGTGATTCGGACAGGGCTCAGCCCCAGCATTTT.

This sequence joins TRBV6-6 and TRBJ2-7; perhaps TRBD1 as D (5 bases). The CDR3 runs 13 residues. V was clipped by 0 bases and J by 3 bases, with 6 bases between them. From germline, CDR1 is MNHNY and CDR2 SVGAGI (reference sequence). CDR3 protein: CASSYSTDYEQYF. The CDR3 region has the DNA TGTGCCAGCAGTTACTCGACAGACTACGAGCAGTACTTC.

In DNA form, the CDR3 reads TGTGCCAGCAGTAAAACAGGGAGGAGCAATCAGCCCCAGCATTTT. Translation: CASSKTGRSNQPQHF. The genes are TRBV3-1 (or the pseudogene TRBV3-2) and TRBJ1-5; D is possibly TRBD1 (6 bases). Trimming cost V 6 bases and J 1 base, with 13 bases left between them. The CDR3 contains 15 residues. The germline CDR1 and CDR2 sequences are LGHDT and YNNKEL (reference sequence).

The J gene is TRBJ2-2, the V gene TRBV12-5; possibly TRBD2 for D (6 bases). CDR1 is LGHNT, CDR2 FRNRAP, per germline. V gave up 7 bases and J gave up 6 bases, with 12 bases separating them. This CDR3 region has 13 residues. DNA of the CDR3: TGTGCTAGTGCGCGTGGGACTCCCGGGGAGCTGTTTTTT. Its translation: CASARGTPGELFF.

The rearrangement uses TRBV19 and TRBJ1-1; a weak D match, TRBD1 (5 bases). Looked up from germline, CDR1 is LNHDA and CDR2 is SQIVND (reference sequence). CDR3 size: 13 residues. V was shortened by 0 bases and J by 5 bases, with 7 bases between the two germline ends. CDR3 DNA sequence: TGTGCCAGTAGTATAGAAGAGGGGACTGAAGCTTTCTTT. This translates into CASSIEEGTEAFF.

V gene TRBV28 combines with J gene TRBJ2-2; 10 positions match TRBD1. This CDR3 spans 15 amino acids. Germline values: CDR1 MDHEN, CDR2 SYDVKM. V lost 6 bases to trimming and J lost 5 bases; unmatched junction nucleotides: 6. This chain's CDR3 is CASRRQGASTGELFF. CDR3 bases: TGTGCCAGCAGACGACAGGGGGCCTCAACCGGGGAGCTGTTTTTT.

Here the CDR3 reads CASSAPGQGFNEQFF. Here the CDR3 DNA reads TGTGCCAGCAGCGCACCGGGACAGGGATTCAATGAGCAGTTCTTC. The rearrangement uses TRBV7-9 and TRBJ2-1; TRBD1 agrees at 9 bases. CDR3 length: 15 amino acids. The J segment lost 6 bases and the V segment lost 5 bases, leaving 8 bases of the junction unmatched. The germline CDR1 and CDR2 sequences are SEHNR and FQNEAQ (reference sequence).

The rearrangement uses TRBV18 and TRBJ2-7; the D is unclear. The CDR3 length is 14 residues. V was pared by 5 bases and J by 0 bases, with 11 bases between. Germline V CDR1 and CDR2: KGHSH, LQKENI. CDR3 sequence: CASSSQVNSYEQYF. In nucleotides, the CDR3 is TGTGCCAGCTCATCTCAGGTGAACTCCTACGAGCAGTACTTC.

This clone was picked up one time. This chain links TRBV18 with TRBJ2-7, with 8 bases aligning to TRBD1. V was pared by 4 bases and J by 3 bases, with 8 bases of the junction left unmatched. The CDR3 spans 15 residues. Germline loops: CDR1 KGHSH, CDR2 LQKENI. In DNA form, the CDR3 reads TGTGCCAGCTCACTTGAAGGACAGGGTGACTACGAGCAGTACTTC. Protein: CASSLEGQGDYEQYF.

The CDR3 region has the DNA TGTGCCAGCAGTGAATGGGGTCAGATGAACACTGAAGCTTTCTTT. Translated: CASSEWGQMNTEAFF. This chain connects TRBV6-1 to TRBJ1-1; no definite D call. The germline V gene encodes CDR1 MNHNS and CDR2 SASEGT. The CDR3 length is 15 residues. Trimming took off 2 bases at V and 0 bases at J, with 10 bases between the two ends.

The rearrangement joins TRBV5-1 to TRBJ1-6, with TRBD1 matching 8 bases. This CDR3 spans 14 amino acids. CDR1 is SGHRS, CDR2 YFSETQ, per germline. V trimming: 4 bases; J trimming: 7 bases; junction bases outside the gene matches: 4. The CDR3 here is CASSPGGGNSPLHF. CDR3 nucleotides: TGCGCCAGCAGCCCAGGGGGCGGGAATTCACCCCTCCACTTT.

The chain employs TRBV15 and TRBJ2-2; perhaps TRBD1 as D (7 bases). CDR3 size: 14 residues. Germline V gene sequence: CDR1 LNHNV, CDR2 YYDKDF (reference sequence). Trimming took 6 bases from V and 7 from J, leaving 15 bases between them. The CDR3 reads CATREGAYDGELFF. CDR3 coding DNA: TGTGCCACCAGGGAGGGGGCCTATGACGGGGAGCTGTTTTTT.

The gene calls are TRBV7-9 and TRBJ1-1, with 8 positions matching TRBD1. The CDR3 extends over 14 amino acids. The ends lost 3 bases at V and 4 bases at J; junction bases unmatched: 4. The germline V gene encodes CDR1 SEHNR and CDR2 FQNEAQ (reference sequence). CDR3 DNA: TGTGCCAGCAGCTTGGGACAGGCGATCACTGAAGCTTTCTTT. Its protein product is CASSLGQAITEAFF.

V is TRBV15 and J is TRBJ2-7, with TRBD2 matching over 9 bases. V dropped 6 bases and J dropped 0; count of bases not matched to a gene: 3. The germline gives CDR1 LNHNV, CDR2 YYDKDF (reference sequence). The CDR3 has 14 amino acids. The DNA for the CDR3 is TGTGCCACCAGAAAAGCGGGGGGCTCCTACGAGCAGTACTTC. Translated: CATRKAGGSYEQYF.

The gene calls are TRBV10-2 and TRBJ1-2, with D possibly matching TRBD1 (6 bases). Germline CDR1 is WSHSY and CDR2 is SAAADI. The CDR3 covers 15 residues. The ends were cut back, 4 bases at V and 4 bases at J, with 16 bases in the middle. Written as DNA, the CDR3 is TGCGCCAGCAGTGTAGGGGTGGGGGCATCCTATGGCTACACCTTC. This sequence encodes CASSVGVGASYGYTF.

This chain joins TRBV7-9 and TRBJ2-7; D is tentatively TRBD1 or TRBD2 (5 bases each). Germline CDR1 reads SEHNR; CDR2 reads FQNEAQ (reference sequence). The CDR3 contains 15 residues. V was shortened by 5 bases and J by 6 bases, with 20 bases between the two germline ends. The CDR3 DNA reads as TGTGCCAGCAGCCGCCCGACAGAGGTACGGGGCGAGCAGTACTTC. Its protein is CASSRPTEVRGEQYF. The full variable domain, with the rest looked up from reference TRBV7-9 and TRBJ2-7, is DTGVSQNPRHKITKRGQNVTFRCDPISEHNRLYWYRQTLGQGPEFLTYFQNEAQLEKSRLLSDRFSAERPKGSFSTLEIQRTEQGDSAMYLCASSRPTEVRGEQYFGPGTRLTVT.

This chain connects TRBV21-1 to TRBJ1-5. TRBV21-1 is listed as a pseudogene. The CDR3 covers 16 residues. The CDR3 coding sequence is TGTGCCAGCAGCAAATCCTGCCATAAAAGAGGTCAGCCCCAGCATTTT. It encodes CASSKSCHKRGQPQHF.

This chain connects TRBV5-1 to TRBJ1-2; the D gene is possibly TRBD1 (5 bases). V was cut by 4 bases and J by 8 bases, with 15 bases left in between. Germline V lookup: CDR1 SGHRS, CDR2 YFSETQ. The CDR3 has 13 residues. The CDR3 region has the DNA TGCGCCAGCAGCGCAACAGGATCTAGAGGCTACACCTTC. As protein: CASSATGSRGYTF.

This clone was detected only once. This sequence joins TRBV3-1 (or the pseudogene TRBV3-2) and TRBJ1-1, with D hard to call. V was trimmed by 1 base and J by 0 bases, leaving 15 bases between them. The CDR3 length is 17 residues. Per germline, CDR1 LGHDT and CDR2 YNNKEL (reference sequence). Here the CDR3 DNA reads TGTGCCAGCAGCCAAGTCCTCACGCACGTCATGAACACTGAAGCTTTCTTT. Encoded protein: CASSQVLTHVMNTEAFF.

Only one count was recorded for this clone. This chain connects TRBV7-9 to TRBJ2-5; 9 bases align to TRBD2. CDR1 and CDR2 from the germline V gene are SEHNR and FQNEAQ (reference sequence). The CDR3 covers 17 residues. V was pared by 5 bases and J by 4 bases, with 14 bases of the junction left unmatched. CDR3 coding DNA: TGTGCCAGCAGCCCCTCGGCCCCAGCGGGGGGCGGAGAGACCCAGTACTTC. Its translation is CASSPSAPAGGGETQYF.

V usage is TRBV27 and J usage is TRBJ2-3, with D perhaps TRBD2 (6 bases). Looked up from germline, CDR1 is MNHEY and CDR2 is SMNVEV (reference sequence). V lost 2 bases, J lost 1 base, and 13 bases lay in between. This CDR3 is built from 16 residues. The CDR3 here is CASSLNGGTRTDTQYF. In DNA form, the CDR3 reads TGTGCCAGCAGTTTAAATGGCGGGACCCGCACAGATACGCAGTATTTT.